This T cell receptor beta chain was sequenced in a study of identical twins. Findings and caveats of the study: Abundant beta clonotypes from cord blood bore fewer insertions; memory repertoires lacked this pattern. Twins showed weaker excess sharing in their beta out-of-frame sequences.

The CDR3 loop spans 13 amino acids. TCRdb re-called the 5' RACE reads with MiXCR, one entry per CDR3 protein. This sample has roughly 720,000 distinct CDR3 sequences; roughly 20% occur once, and the top ten carry less than 15%. This clonotype was counted many times. Its antigen is currently unknown. At one end the junction does not follow the germline gene, possibly because of a read error. These data also formed part of another study, on T cells expressing NK-cell markers. As reported in that work: Sorted CD3+CD56+NKG2C+, CD3+CD56+NKG2C- and CD3+CD56-NKG2C+ T cells provided the TCR beta repertoires. Whether expanded NKG2C+ T cell clones recognized HCMV stayed uncertain.

The sample consisted of PBMCs. The V and J genes are TRBV12-3 or TRBV12-4 and TRBJ1-1; TRBD1 is a possible D gene (5 bases). The TCR sequence derives from a woman in her late teens or twenties in good health. The CDR3 DNA follows: TGTGCCAGCAGCAAGGGCTACACGCAGGGCCCTTGCTTT. Translated: CASSKGYTQGPCF.